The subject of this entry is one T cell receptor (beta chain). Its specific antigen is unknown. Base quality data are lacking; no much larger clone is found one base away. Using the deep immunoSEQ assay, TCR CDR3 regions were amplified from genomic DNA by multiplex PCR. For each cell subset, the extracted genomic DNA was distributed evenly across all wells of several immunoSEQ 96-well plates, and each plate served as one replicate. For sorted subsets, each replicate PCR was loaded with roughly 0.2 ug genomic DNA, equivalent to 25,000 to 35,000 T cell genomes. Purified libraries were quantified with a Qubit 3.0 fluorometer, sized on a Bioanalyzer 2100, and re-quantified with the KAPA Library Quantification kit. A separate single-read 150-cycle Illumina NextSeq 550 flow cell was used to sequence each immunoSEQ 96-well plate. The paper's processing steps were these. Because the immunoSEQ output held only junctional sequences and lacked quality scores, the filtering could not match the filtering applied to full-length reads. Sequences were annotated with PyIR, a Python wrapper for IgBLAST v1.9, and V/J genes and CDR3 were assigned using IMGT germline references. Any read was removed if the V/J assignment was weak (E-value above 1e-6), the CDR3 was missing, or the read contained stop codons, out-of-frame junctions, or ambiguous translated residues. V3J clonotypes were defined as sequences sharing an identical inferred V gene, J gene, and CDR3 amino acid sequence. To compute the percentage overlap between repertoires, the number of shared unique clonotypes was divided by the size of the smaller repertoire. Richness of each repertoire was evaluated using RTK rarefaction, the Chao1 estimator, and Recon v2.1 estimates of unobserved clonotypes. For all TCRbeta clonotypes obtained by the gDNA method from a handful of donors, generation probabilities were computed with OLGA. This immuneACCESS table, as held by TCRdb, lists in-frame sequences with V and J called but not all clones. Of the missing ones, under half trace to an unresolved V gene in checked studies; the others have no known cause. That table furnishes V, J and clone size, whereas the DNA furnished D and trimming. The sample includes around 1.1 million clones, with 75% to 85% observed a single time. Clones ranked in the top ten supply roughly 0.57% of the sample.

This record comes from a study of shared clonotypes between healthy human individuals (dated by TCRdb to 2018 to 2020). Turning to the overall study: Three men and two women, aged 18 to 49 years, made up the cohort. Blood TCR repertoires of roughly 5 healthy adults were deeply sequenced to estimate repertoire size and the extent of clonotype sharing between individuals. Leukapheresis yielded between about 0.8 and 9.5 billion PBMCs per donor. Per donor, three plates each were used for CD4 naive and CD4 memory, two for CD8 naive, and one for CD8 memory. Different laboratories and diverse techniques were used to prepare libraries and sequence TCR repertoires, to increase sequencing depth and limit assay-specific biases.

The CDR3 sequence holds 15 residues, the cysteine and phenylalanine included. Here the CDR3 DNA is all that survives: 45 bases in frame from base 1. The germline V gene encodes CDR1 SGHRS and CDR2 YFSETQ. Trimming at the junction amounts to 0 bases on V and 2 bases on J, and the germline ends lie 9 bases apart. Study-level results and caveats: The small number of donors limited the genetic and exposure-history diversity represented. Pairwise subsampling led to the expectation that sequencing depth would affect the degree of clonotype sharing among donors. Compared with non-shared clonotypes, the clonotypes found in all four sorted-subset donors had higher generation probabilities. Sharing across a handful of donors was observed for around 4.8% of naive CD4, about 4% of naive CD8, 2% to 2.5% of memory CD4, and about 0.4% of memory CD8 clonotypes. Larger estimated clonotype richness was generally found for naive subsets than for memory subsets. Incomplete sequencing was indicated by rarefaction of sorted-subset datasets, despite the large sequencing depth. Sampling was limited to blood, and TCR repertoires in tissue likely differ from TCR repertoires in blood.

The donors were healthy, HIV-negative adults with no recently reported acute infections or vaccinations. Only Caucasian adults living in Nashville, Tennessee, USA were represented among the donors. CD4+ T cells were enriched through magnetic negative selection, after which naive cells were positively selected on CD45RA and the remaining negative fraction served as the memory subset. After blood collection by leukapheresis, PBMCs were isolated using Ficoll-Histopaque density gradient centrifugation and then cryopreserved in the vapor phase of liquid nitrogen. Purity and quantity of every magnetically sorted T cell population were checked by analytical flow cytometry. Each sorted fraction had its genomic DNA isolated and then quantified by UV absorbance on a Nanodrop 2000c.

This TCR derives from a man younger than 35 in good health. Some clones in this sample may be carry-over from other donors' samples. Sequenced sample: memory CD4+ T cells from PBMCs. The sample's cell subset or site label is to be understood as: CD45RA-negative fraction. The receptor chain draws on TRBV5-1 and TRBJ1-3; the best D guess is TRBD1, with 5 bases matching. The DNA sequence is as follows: TGCGCCAGCAGCTTGGGAGGGGCTACTGGAAACACCATATATTTT. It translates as CASSLGGATGNTIYF.